The T cell receptor beta chain described here comes from a study of cytomegalovirus exposure and HLA in healthy donors. The overall study: Previous work identified 95 million to 140 million unique TCR beta sequences from roughly 180 million T cells. The Caucasian-associated ancestry cluster contained approximately 81% of the roughly 400 genotyped donors. Findings and caveats of the study: The classifier was said to identify cytomegalovirus status with high specificity and sensitivity. In a later analysis, a genetic analysis reported fewer productive-TCR N-insertions in an Asian-associated ancestry cluster than the cohort average.

The trim removed 2 bases at V and 4 bases at J, leaving 6 bases unmatched. Germline assignment: CDR1 MDHEN and CDR2 SYDVKM. CDR3 length equals 15 residues. As for this clone: Antigen: not known.

In the PCR, 60 Vbeta and 13 Jbeta primers were used. Generated by immunoSEQ multiplex PCR, the TCRdb table keeps only in-frame clones and is missing some. Here the sample spans 130,000 to 150,000 clones, under 80% being singletons. This clonotype originated in a man between 18 and 35 years old in good health and CMV-seropositive. The sample taken for sequencing was PBMCs. The chain uses TRBV28 and TRBJ1-2; 8 bases align to TRBD1. CDR3 sequence: CASSLPLTGVYGYTF. In nucleotides, the CDR3 is TGTGCCAGCAGTTTACCCCTGACAGGGGTCTATGGCTACACCTTC.